This T cell receptor beta chain was sequenced for a study of T-cell reconstitution after alpha-beta-depleted transplantation in children. Unique molecular identifiers were incorporated into the prepared TCRbeta library. A single record per CDR3 protein comes from TCRdb applying MiXCR to the PCR reads. The sample consists of more than 150,000 distinct CDR3 sequences, approximately 6.6% of them appearing once. This clonotype has ten or more counts. The junction had 15 bases not matched to a gene; V was cut back by 8 bases and J by 1 base. The CDR3 is made up of 16 amino acids. Germline CDR1 is DFQATT and CDR2 is SNEGSKA (reference sequence).

The TCR sequence derives from a human donor who donated a stem cell graft to a child with Wiskott-Aldrich syndrome. The chain has TRBV20-1 and TRBJ2-5; 8 bases map to TRBD2. The sample in question was PBMCs from the stem cell graft donor, obtained from the stem cell graft. The CDR3 nucleotides read TGCAGTTTAATACCCGGAGCGGGGGCAATCCAAGAGACCCAGTACTTC. Translating gives CSLIPGAGAIQETQYF.